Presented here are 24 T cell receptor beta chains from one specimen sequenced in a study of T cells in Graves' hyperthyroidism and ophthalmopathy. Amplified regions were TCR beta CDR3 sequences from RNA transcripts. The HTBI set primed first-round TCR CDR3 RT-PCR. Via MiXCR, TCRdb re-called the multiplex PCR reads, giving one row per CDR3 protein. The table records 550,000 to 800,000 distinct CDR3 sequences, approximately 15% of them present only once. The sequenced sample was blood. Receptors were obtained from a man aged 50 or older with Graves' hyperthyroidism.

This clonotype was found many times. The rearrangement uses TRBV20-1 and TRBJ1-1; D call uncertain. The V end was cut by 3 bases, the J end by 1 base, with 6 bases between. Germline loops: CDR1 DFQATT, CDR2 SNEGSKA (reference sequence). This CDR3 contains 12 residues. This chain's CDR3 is CSARGPNTEAFF. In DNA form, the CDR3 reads TGCAGTGCTAGGGGCCCGAACACTGAAGCTTTCTTT.

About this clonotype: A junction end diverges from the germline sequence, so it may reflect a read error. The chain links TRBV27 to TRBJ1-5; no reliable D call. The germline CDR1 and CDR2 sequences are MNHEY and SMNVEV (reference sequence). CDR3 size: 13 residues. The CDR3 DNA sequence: TGTGCCTGCAGTTTAAGGGTCAATCAGCCCCAGCATTTT. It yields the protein CACSLRVNQPQHF.

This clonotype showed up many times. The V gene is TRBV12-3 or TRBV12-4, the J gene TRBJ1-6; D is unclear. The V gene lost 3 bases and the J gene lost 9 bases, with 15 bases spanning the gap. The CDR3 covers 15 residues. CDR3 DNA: TGTGCCAGCAGTTTGGGTCCGGGAGTGTTTTCACCCCTCCACTTT. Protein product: CASSLGPGVFSPLHF.

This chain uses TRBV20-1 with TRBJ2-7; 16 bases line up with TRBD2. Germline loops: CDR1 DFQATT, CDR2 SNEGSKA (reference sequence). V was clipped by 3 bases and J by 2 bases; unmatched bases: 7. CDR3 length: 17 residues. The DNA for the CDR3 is TGCAGTGCTAGTGGGACTAGCGGGAGGGCCCTAGCCTACGAGCAGTACTTC. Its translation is CSASGTSGRALAYEQYF.

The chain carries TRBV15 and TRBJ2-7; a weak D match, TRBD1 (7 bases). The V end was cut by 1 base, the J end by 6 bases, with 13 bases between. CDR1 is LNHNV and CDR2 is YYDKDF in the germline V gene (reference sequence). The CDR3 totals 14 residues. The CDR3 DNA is TGTGCCACCAGCAGAGTCCAGGGGGGAGGCGAGCAGTACTTC. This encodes CATSRVQGGGEQYF.

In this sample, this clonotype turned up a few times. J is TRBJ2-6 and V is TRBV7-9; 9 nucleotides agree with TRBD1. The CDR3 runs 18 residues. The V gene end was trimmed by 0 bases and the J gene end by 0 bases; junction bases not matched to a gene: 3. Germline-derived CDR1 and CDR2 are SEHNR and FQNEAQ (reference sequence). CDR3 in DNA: TGTGCCAGCAGCTTAGCCGGGACAGGGAACTCTGGGGCCAACGTCCTGACTTTC. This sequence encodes CASSLAGTGNSGANVLTF.

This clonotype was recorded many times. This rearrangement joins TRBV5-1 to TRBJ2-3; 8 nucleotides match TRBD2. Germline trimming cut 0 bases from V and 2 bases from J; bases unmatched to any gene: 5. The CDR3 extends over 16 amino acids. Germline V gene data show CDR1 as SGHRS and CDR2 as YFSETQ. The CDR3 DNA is TGCGCCAGCAGCTTGGCCAGCGGGAGCTTCACAGATACGCAGTATTTT. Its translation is CASSLASGSFTDTQYF. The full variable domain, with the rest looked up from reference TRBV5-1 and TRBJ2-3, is KAGVTQTPRYLIKTRGQQVTLSCSPISGHRSVSWYQQTPGQGLQFLFEYFSETQRNKGNFPGRFSGRQFSNSRSEMNVSTLELGDSALYLCASSLASGSFTDTQYFGPGTRLTVL.

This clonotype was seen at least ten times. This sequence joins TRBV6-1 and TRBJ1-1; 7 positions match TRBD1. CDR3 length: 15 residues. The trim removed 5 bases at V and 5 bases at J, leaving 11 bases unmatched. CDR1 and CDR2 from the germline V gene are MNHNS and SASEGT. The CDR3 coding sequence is TGTGCCAGCAGTCTTCGGGAGGGGGCGGGAACTGAAGCTTTCTTT. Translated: CASSLREGAGTEAFF.

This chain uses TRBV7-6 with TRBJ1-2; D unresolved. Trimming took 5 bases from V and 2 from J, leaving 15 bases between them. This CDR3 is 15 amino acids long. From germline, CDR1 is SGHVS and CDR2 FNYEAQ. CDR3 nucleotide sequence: TGTGCCAGCAGCCCCGAAGGGTCGGGAAACTATGGCTACACCTTC. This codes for CASSPEGSGNYGYTF.

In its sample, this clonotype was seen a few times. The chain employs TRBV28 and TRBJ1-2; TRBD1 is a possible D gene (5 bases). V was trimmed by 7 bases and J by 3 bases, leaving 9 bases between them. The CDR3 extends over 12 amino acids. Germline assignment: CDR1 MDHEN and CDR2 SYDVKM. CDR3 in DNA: TGTGCCAGCACCGGGACGGACTATGGCTACACCTTC. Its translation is CASTGTDYGYTF.

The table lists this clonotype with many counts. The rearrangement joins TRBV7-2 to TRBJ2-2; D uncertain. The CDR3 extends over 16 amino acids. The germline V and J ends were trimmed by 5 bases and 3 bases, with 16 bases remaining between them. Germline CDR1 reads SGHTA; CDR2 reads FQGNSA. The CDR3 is CASSTHRGVDTGELFF. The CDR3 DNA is TGTGCCAGCAGCACTCATAGAGGTGTCGACACCGGGGAGCTGTTTTTT.

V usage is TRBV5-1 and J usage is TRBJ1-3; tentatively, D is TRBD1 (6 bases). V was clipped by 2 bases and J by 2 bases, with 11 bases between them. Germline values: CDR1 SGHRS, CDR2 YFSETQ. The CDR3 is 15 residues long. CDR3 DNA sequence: TGCGCCAGCAGCTTAATGGGGGCGCCTGGAAACACCATATATTTT. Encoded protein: CASSLMGAPGNTIYF. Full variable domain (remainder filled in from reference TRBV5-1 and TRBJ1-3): KAGVTQTPRYLIKTRGQQVTLSCSPISGHRSVSWYQQTPGQGLQFLFEYFSETQRNKGNFPGRFSGRQFSNSRSEMNVSTLELGDSALYLCASSLMGAPGNTIYFGEGSWLTVV.

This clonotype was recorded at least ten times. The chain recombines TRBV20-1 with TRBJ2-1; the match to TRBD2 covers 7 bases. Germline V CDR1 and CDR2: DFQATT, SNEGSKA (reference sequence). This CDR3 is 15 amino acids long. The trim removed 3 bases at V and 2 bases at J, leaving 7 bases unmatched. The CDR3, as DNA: TGCAGTGCTAGTAGTGGGAGGGCCGCCTACAATGAGCAGTTCTTC. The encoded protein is CSASSGRAAYNEQFF.

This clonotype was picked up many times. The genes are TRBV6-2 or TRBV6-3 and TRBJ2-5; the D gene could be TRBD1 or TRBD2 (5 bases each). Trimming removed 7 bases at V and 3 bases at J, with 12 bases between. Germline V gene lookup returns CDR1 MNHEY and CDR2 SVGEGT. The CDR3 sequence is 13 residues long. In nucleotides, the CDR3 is TGTGCCAGCACTAGGGACGCCAAAGAGACCCAGTACTTC. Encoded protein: CASTRDAKETQYF.

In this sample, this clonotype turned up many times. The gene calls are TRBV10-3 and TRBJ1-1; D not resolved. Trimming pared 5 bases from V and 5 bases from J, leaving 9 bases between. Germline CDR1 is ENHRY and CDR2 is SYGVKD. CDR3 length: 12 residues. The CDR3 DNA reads TGTGCCATCAGTACCGACTGGACTGAAGCTTTCTTT. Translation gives CAISTDWTEAFF.

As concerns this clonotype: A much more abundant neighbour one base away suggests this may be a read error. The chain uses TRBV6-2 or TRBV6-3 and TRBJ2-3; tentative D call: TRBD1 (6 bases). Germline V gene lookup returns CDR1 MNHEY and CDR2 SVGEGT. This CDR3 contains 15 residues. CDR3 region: CACSYVQGSTDTQYF. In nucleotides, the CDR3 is TGTGCCTGCAGTTACGTGCAGGGGAGCACAGATACGCAGTATTTT.

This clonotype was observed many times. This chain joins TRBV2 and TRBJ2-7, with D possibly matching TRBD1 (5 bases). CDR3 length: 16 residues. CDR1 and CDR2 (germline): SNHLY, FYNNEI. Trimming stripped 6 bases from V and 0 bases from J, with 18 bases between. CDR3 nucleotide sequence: TGTGCCAGCAGCCAAATACAGGTTGTAATCTCCTACGAGCAGTACTTC. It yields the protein CASSQIQVVISYEQYF.

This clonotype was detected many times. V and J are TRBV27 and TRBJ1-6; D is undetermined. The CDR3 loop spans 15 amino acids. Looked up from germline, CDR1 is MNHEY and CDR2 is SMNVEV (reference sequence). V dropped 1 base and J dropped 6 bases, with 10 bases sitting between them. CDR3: CASSLFGGVNSPLHF. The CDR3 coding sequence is TGTGCCAGCAGTTTATTCGGCGGGGTTAATTCACCCCTCCACTTT.

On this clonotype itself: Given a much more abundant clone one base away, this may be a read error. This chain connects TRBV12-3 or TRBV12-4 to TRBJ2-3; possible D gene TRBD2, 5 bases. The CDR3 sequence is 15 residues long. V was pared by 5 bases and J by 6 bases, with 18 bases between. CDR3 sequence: CASSLFEGVDDTQYF. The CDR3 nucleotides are TGTGCCAGCAGTCTCTTTGAGGGAGTTGATGATACGCAGTATTTT.

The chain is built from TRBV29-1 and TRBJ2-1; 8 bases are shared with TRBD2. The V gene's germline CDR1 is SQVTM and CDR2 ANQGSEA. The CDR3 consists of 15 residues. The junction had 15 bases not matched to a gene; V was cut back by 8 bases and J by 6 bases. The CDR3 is CSPLRRAGGSNEQFF. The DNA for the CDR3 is TGCAGCCCTTTGCGCCGGGCGGGAGGAAGCAATGAGCAGTTCTTC.

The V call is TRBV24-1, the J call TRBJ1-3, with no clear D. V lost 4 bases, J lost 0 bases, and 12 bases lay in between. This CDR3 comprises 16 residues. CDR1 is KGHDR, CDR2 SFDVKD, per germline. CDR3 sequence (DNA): TGTGCCACCAGTGACTGGGAGGGTCACTCTGGAAACACCATATATTTT. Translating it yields CATSDWEGHSGNTIYF.

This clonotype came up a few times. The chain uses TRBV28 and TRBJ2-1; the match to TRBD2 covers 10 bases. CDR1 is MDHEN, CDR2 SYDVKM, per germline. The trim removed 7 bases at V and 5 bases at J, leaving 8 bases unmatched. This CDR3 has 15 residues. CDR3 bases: TGTGCCAGCATCAGCTGGACTAGCGGTCACAATGAGCAGTTCTTC. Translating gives CASISWTSGHNEQFF.

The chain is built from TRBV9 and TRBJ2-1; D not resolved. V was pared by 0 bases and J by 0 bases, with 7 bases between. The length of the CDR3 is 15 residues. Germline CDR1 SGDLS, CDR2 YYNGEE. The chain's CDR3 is CASSVAQSSYNEQFF. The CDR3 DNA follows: TGTGCCAGCAGCGTAGCTCAAAGCTCCTACAATGAGCAGTTCTTC.

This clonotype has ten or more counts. Here the CDR3 reads CASSEAPAGILGYTF. CDR3 DNA sequence: TGTGCCAGCAGTGAAGCGCCGGCAGGAATTCTTGGCTACACCTTC. The rearrangement links TRBV6-1 to TRBJ1-2; D not certain. This CDR3 comprises 15 residues. The germline gives CDR1 MNHNS, CDR2 SASEGT. The V end lost 0 bases, the J end lost 7 bases, and 15 bases lay between the germline ends.